This T cell receptor (beta chain) was retrieved from a study of blood T cell repertoires in COVID-19 (dated by TCRdb to 2018 to 2021). General notes on the study: Samples from collaborators originated in the United States, Italy and Spain and spanned both the acute and convalescent phases of COVID-19. Deeply sampled blood TCRbeta repertoires from subjects exposed to, actively infected with, or recovered from COVID-19 were included in the dataset. The material from the prospective study consisted of cDNA or gDNA derived from T cells, B-cell-depleted T cells, or PBMCs. A freely available public database, intended as a resource for researchers studying the immune response to SARS-CoV-2, is where the repertoires were released. A de-identified subject ID, COVID-19 status, age in years and sex were almost always included in the sample metadata. Samples were obtained from the ongoing ImmuneRACE study (first 160 participants) and from 950 to 1,500 subjects provided by 6 global collaborators. HLA class I and class II types, where available, came from metadata supplied by the sample provider rather than from assay-based typing.

A word on this clone: The antigen it recognizes is unknown. Base qualities are not recorded, but no much larger clone differs from it by a single base.

The immunoSEQ Assay, a bias-controlled multiplex PCR, was used to amplify TCRbeta CDR3 regions from genomic DNA. As for the original processing: The number of nucleated cells in each sample was estimated from the amplification of reference gene primers within the assay. Sequence reads were collapsed and filtered to measure the absolute abundance of every unique TCRbeta CDR3 rearrangement. Productive Simpson clonality was computed per sample as the square root of Simpson's diversity index over productive rearrangements. TCRdb took this table from immuneACCESS and kept in-frame rearrangements with V and J called. Such tables lack part of the clones; where checked against another copy, unresolved V genes explain under half of the gap, and the rest is unexplained. From that table come the V and J calls and clone size; the DNA was used to work out D and trimming. This sample is represented by about 72,000 clones; just over 85% of them were singletons. Roughly a tenth of the sample comes from the top ten.

V is cut back by 3 bases and J by 5 bases, with 3 bases in the junction unmatched. Inclusive of the bounding cysteine and phenylalanine, the CDR3 is 13 residues long. CDR3 DNA is the only sequence kept; it has 39 bases, read in frame from the first base. As encoded in the germline V gene, CDR1 is SGHTA while CDR2 is FQGNSA. Each collaborating institution followed its own protocols to collect whole blood in K2EDTA tubes. For TCRbeta analysis, collaborator samples were shipped as frozen whole blood, as isolated PBMCs, or as DNA extracted from either sample type. What the work shows at the level of the full study, not this receptor alone: The amount of clinical and demographic metadata varied by source and participant and was provided uncurated.

The chain uses TRBV7-2 and TRBJ1-2, with 7 bases matching TRBD1. Sequencing was performed on peripheral blood. The sequence derives from a man in his 70s with active or convalescent COVID-19. The sequenced DNA: TGTGCCAGCAGCTTTCGGACAGGATATGGCTACACCTTC. Translated, it gives CASSFRTGYGYTF.